These 24 T cell receptor beta chains share one sample of origin, sequenced in a study of T cells in women clearing cervical HPV infection. The table came from immunoSEQ multiplex PCR; TCRdb's copy has only in-frame clones and leaves some out. Found here are 42,000 or so clones; the top ten clones hold 4.8%. Sequencing used blood buffy coat. These receptors came from a woman between 18 and 70 years old with a cervical HPV16 infection that either progressed to CIN3+ or cleared (not recorded which).

For this clone: The missing CDR3 end, 3 residues past where the read stops, is filled in from the germline J gene. The V call is TRBV7-9, the J call TRBJ2-7; TRBD2 might be the D (5 bases). Germline V gives CDR1 SEHNR, CDR2 FQNEAQ (reference sequence). The CDR3 sequence is 13 residues long. V lost 5 bases and J 1 base, leaving 9 bases between the germline ends. This CDR3 is CASSTGVSYEQYF. CDR3 DNA, as far as it was read: TGTGCCAGCAGCACCGGGGTTTCCTACGAG. Full variable domain (missing parts from reference TRBV7-9 and TRBJ2-7): DTGVSQNPRHKITKRGQNVTFRCDPISEHNRLYWYRQTLGQGPEFLTYFQNEAQLEKSRLLSDRFSAERPKGSFSTLEIQRTEQGDSAMYLCASSTGVSYEQYFGPGTRLTVT.

Notes on this clone: Coverage ceases 3 residues before the CDR3 finishes, and the germline J gene fills in the end. The chain is built from TRBV19 and TRBJ1-5, with 9 bases lining up with TRBD1. With 4 bases clipped from V and 5 bases from J, the junction kept 0 bases outside the gene matches. Per the germline V gene, CDR1 is LNHDA and CDR2 is SQIVND (reference sequence). The CDR3 covers 13 residues. CDR3 DNA (partial): TGTGCCAGTAGTAGGACAGGGGATCAGCCC. Translated, it gives CASSRTGDQP. In full, the CDR3 reads CASSRTGDQPQHF. Together with reference TRBV19 and TRBJ1-5, the CDR3 gives the full variable domain: DGGITQSPKYLFRKEGQNVTLSCEQNLNHDAMYWYRQDPGQGLRLIYYSQIVNDFQKGDIAEGYSVSREKKESFPLTVTSAQKNPTAFYLCASSRTGDQPQHFGDGTRLSIL.

On this clone itself: The read ends 3 residues before the CDR3 terminus; that terminus is restored from the germline J gene. The rearrangement joins TRBV5-1 to TRBJ2-3; 7 nucleotides agree with TRBD1. The V segment lost 0 bases and the J segment 4 bases; nucleotides outside the gene matches: 5. Germline V gene lookup returns CDR1 SGHRS and CDR2 YFSETQ. CDR3 length equals 15 residues. The sequenced part of the CDR3 DNA is TGCGCCAGCAGCTTGGAAAGGCAGGGGGCAGATACG. It is translated as CASSLERQGADT. The whole CDR3 sequence reads CASSLERQGADTQYF.

In the case of this clone: The CDR3 extends 3 residues past the end of the read, so its final part is completed from the germline J gene. V usage is TRBV19 and J usage is TRBJ2-5; 10 nucleotides align to TRBD2. V lost 7 bases to trimming and J lost 2 bases; unmatched junction nucleotides: 4. The CDR3 length is 14 residues. The germline V gene encodes CDR1 LNHDA and CDR2 SQIVND (reference sequence). The DNA read from the CDR3 is TGTGCCAGTACTAGCGGGGGTATACAAGAGACC. Protein: CASTSGGIQET. The whole CDR3 sequence reads CASTSGGIQETQYF.

Note on this clone: Sequencing ends 3 residues short of the CDR3 end; the germline J gene provides the rest. The rearrangement uses TRBV11-3 and TRBJ2-6, with a tentative D call TRBD2 (5 bases). Trimming removed 5 bases at V and 4 bases at J, with 6 bases between. Per germline, CDR1 SGHNT and CDR2 YENEEA. The CDR3 runs to 13 residues. CDR3 loop: CASSPGGANVLTF. CDR3 DNA, as far as it was read: TGTGCCAGCAGCCCGGGGGGGGCCAACGTC.

Concerning this clone: The read halts 3 residues ahead of the CDR3 end, with the missing end drawn from the germline J gene. The rearrangement joins TRBV7-8 to TRBJ2-1, with D unclear. There are 13 residues in the CDR3. CDR1 is SGHVS and CDR2 is FQNEAQ in the germline V gene. V gave up 3 bases and J gave up 6 bases, with 9 bases separating them. Partial CDR3 DNA: TGTGCCAGCAGCTTGCGTCCAAGCAATGAG. Protein product: CASSLRPSNE. The whole CDR3 reads CASSLRPSNEQFF.

This clone is medium-sized by frequency. With the read ending 3 residues before the CDR3 end, the germline J gene is used to fill in that end. The rearrangement joins TRBV6-9 to TRBJ1-1, with TRBD1 as a possible D gene (5 bases). This CDR3 has 18 residues. The germline V gene has CDR1 MNHGY and CDR2 SVAAGI. The V and J ends lost 2 bases and 2 bases respectively, with 21 bases between them. The sequenced CDR3 bases are TGTGCCAGCAGTTATGGTACCGGACATACCGACGATAACACTGAA. The encoded protein is CASSYGTGHTDDNTE. In full, the CDR3 reads CASSYGTGHTDDNTEAFF.

With respect to this clone: The read terminates 3 residues before the CDR3 end, so the remaining end is supplied by the germline J gene. The V gene is TRBV5-1, the J gene TRBJ2-7; a possible D gene is TRBD1 (6 bases). Deletions cut 0 bases from V and 5 bases from J, with 6 bases between. Germline CDR1 SGHRS, CDR2 YFSETQ. The CDR3 is 12 residues long. CDR3 loop: CASSLDRDEQYF. CDR3 DNA, as far as it was read: TGCGCCAGCAGCTTGGACAGGGACGAG. Variable domain in full (rest from reference TRBV5-1 and TRBJ2-7): KAGVTQTPRYLIKTRGQQVTLSCSPISGHRSVSWYQQTPGQGLQFLFEYFSETQRNKGNFPGRFSGRQFSNSRSEMNVSTLELGDSALYLCASSLDRDEQYFGPGTRLTVT.

Of note for this clone: The missing CDR3 end, 3 residues past where the read stops, is filled in from the germline J gene. This chain joins TRBV5-1 and TRBJ2-5, with D perhaps TRBD1 (5 bases). Germline V gives CDR1 SGHRS, CDR2 YFSETQ. The V gene lost 1 base and the J gene lost 5 bases, with 9 bases spanning the gap. The CDR3 is 13 amino acids. The CDR3 loop reads CASSLRQGETQYF. The sequenced CDR3 bases are TGCGCCAGCAGCTTGCGGCAGGGTGAGACC.

Comment on this clone: The read gets to within 3 residues of the CDR3 end, and the germline J gene fills in the rest. The chain employs TRBV5-1 and TRBJ2-7, with 9 bases lining up with TRBD1. Unmatched junction bases numbered 4, after V lost 3 bases and J lost 6 bases. The CDR3 has 13 residues. CDR1 SGHRS and CDR2 YFSETQ come from the germline V gene. Partial CDR3 DNA: TGCGCCAGCAGCTCGGACAGGGGTCGCGAG. Its translation is CASSSDRGRE. Given in full, the CDR3 is CASSSDRGREQYF.

Regarding this clone: The read comes to an end 3 residues before the CDR3 does, leaving the germline J gene to fill in the end. This rearrangement joins TRBV7-8 to TRBJ1-6, with TRBD1 as a possible D gene (5 bases). The CDR3 spans 15 residues. CDR1 is SGHVS, CDR2 FQNEAQ, per germline. V shed 7 bases and J shed 8 bases, with 18 bases lying between them. CDR3 DNA (partial): TGTGCCAGCATCTCAAGGGGTTCAGGGCATTCACCC. The encoded protein is CASISRGSGHSP. The complete CDR3 protein is CASISRGSGHSPLHF.

About this clone: From the germline J gene comes the end of the CDR3, since the read stops 3 residues before it. The V gene is TRBV20-1, the J gene TRBJ2-7; D is perhaps TRBD1 or TRBD2 (5 bases each). This CDR3 has 12 residues. Germline V gene lookup returns CDR1 DFQATT and CDR2 SNEGSKA (reference sequence). The ends were cut back, 3 bases at V and 1 base at J, with 7 bases in the middle. The CDR3 is CSARRGSYEQYF. Partial CDR3 DNA: TGCAGTGCTAGGAGGGGTTCCTACGAG.

On this clone itself: The sequence runs out 3 residues before the end of the CDR3; the remainder is reconstructed from the germline J gene. The chain combines TRBV20-1 with TRBJ1-1; 11 bases line up with TRBD1. Germline-derived CDR1 and CDR2 are DFQATT and SNEGSKA (reference sequence). This CDR3 is built from 15 residues. Trimming at V came to 6 bases and at J to 0 bases, leaving 6 bases not matched to a gene. Incomplete CDR3 DNA: TGCAGTGCCCAGGACAGGGGGCGGTTGAACACTGAA. Amino acid sequence: CSAQDRGRLNTE. The full CDR3 reads CSAQDRGRLNTEAFF.

A word on this clone: The read finishes 3 residues shy of the CDR3 end, and the germline J gene is used to complete it. Other nucleotide sequences from this sample produce the same CDR3. The chain couples TRBV12-3 or TRBV12-4 to TRBJ1-6; a possible D gene is TRBD1 (5 bases). The CDR3 has 14 residues. Trimming pared 3 bases from V and 7 bases from J, leaving 10 bases between. CDR3 sequence: CASSLQGLNSPLHF. Partial CDR3 DNA: TGTGCCAGCAGTTTGCAGGGACTGAATTCACCC.

On this clone itself: Sequencing ends 3 residues short of the CDR3 end; the germline J gene provides the rest. This chain links TRBV6-2 or TRBV6-3 with TRBJ2-2, with 9 bases fitting TRBD1. CDR3 length equals 14 residues. The J segment lost 6 bases and the V segment lost 6 bases, leaving 5 bases of the junction unmatched. From germline, CDR1 is MNHEY and CDR2 SVGEGT. Partial CDR3 DNA: TGTGCCAGCAGAGGGACAGGGAATTCCGGGGAG. It codes for CASRGTGNSGE. The CDR3 in full is CASRGTGNSGELFF.

A note on this clone: The read halts 3 residues ahead of the CDR3 end, with the missing end drawn from the germline J gene. The genes are TRBV4-2 and TRBJ1-6; D not certain. Germline loops: CDR1 LGHNA, CDR2 YNFKEQ. This CDR3 has 15 residues. Trimming removed 2 bases at V and 9 bases at J, with 14 bases between. The covered CDR3 bases are TGTGCCAGCAGCCAACCTACTCGGGGAGGTTCACCC. The encoded protein is CASSQPTRGGSP. In full, the CDR3 reads CASSQPTRGGSPLHF.

The CDR3 DNA, read in part, is TGTGCCAGCAGCTTAGCCCCTGGCGGGGGGGCCACCGGGGAG. Translation gives CASSLAPGGGATGE. The CDR3, in full, reads CASSLAPGGGATGELFF. The chain is built from TRBV7-2 and TRBJ2-2, with 9 nucleotides matching TRBD2. The read comes to an end 3 residues before the CDR3 does, leaving the germline J gene to fill in the end. The CDR3 length is 17 residues. The germline V gene encodes CDR1 SGHTA and CDR2 FQGNSA. The junction had 6 bases not matched to a gene; V was cut back by 0 bases and J by 4 bases. The variable domain in full, completed from reference TRBV7-2 and TRBJ2-2, reads GAGVSQSPSNKVTEKGKDVELRCDPISGHTALYWYRQSLGQGLEFLIYFQGNSAPDKSGLPSDRFSAERTGGSVSTLTIQRTQQEDSAVYLCASSLAPGGGATGELFFGEGSRLTVL.

Details on this clone: The sequenced fragment ends 3 residues before the CDR3 boundary, so the rest is inferred from the germline J gene. The rearrangement uses TRBV20-1 and TRBJ1-2; TRBD1 aligns across 12 bases. The CDR3 length is 15 residues. With 1 base clipped from V and 1 base from J, the junction kept 1 base outside the gene matches. The germline CDR1 and CDR2 sequences are DFQATT and SNEGSKA (reference sequence). The CDR3 DNA, read in part, is TGCAGTGCTAGAGGGGACAGGGGGCTTAACTATGGC. Residues: CSARGDRGLNYG. The CDR3 reads in full as CSARGDRGLNYGYTF.

This CDR3 is CATSNRDTEAFF. Partial CDR3 DNA: TGTGCCACCAGCAACCGGGACACTGAA. V and J are TRBV15 and TRBJ1-1; D ambiguous. The read ends 3 residues before the CDR3 terminus; that terminus is restored from the germline J gene. The germline V and J ends were trimmed by 4 bases and 3 bases, with 6 bases remaining between them. CDR1 LNHNV and CDR2 YYDKDF come from the germline V gene (reference sequence). The CDR3 sequence is 12 residues long.

CDR3 region: CASSYGGSSYNEQFF. The CDR3 DNA, read in part, is TGTGCCAGCTCCTACGGGGGAAGCTCCTACAATGAG. This sequence joins TRBV18 and TRBJ2-1; D is possibly TRBD2 (6 bases). With the read ending 3 residues before the CDR3 end, the germline J gene is used to fill in that end. This CDR3 region has 15 residues. Germline V gene sequence: CDR1 KGHSH, CDR2 LQKENI. Trimming shortened V by 6 bases and J by 0 bases, and 12 bases separated the two germline ends.

As regards this clone: The observed sequence ends 3 residues before the CDR3 terminus, with the missing tail filled in from the germline J gene. The J gene is TRBJ2-7, the V gene TRBV20-1; 10 bases agree with TRBD2. Trimming took 6 bases from V and 5 from J; bases not matched to a gene: 10. This CDR3 is 14 amino acids long. From germline, CDR1 is DFQATT and CDR2 SNEGSKA (reference sequence). The sequenced CDR3 bases are TGCAGTGCCCGGGAGAGCGGGGGGGCTAACGAG. Its translation: CSARESGGANE. The CDR3 reads in full as CSARESGGANEQYF.

On this clone itself: The read halts 3 residues ahead of the CDR3 end, with the missing end drawn from the germline J gene. The chain links TRBV13 to TRBJ2-7; perhaps D is TRBD1 or TRBD2 (6 bases each). The CDR3 extends over 14 amino acids. Germline CDR1 reads PRHDT; CDR2 reads FYEKMQ (reference sequence). Deletions cut 3 bases from V and 4 bases from J, with 13 bases between. The sequenced part of the CDR3 DNA is TGTGCCAGCAGCTTGGCAGGGGAGGTGTACGAG. It codes for CASSLAGEVYE. The whole CDR3 region reads CASSLAGEVYEQYF.

On this clone: The read ends 3 residues early relative to the CDR3; the germline J gene fills the gap. This sequence joins TRBV2 and TRBJ1-3, with D possibly being TRBD1 (5 bases). The CDR3 extends over 14 amino acids. Germline V gene lookup returns CDR1 SNHLY and CDR2 FYNNEI. V shed 6 bases and J shed 0 bases, with 9 bases lying between them. CDR3 bases read: TGTGCCAGCAGGGAACAGGTCTCTGGAAACACC. Translation: CASREQVSGNT. The entire CDR3 is CASREQVSGNTIYF.

Note on this clone: Read data end 3 residues before the CDR3 end; the end is taken from the germline J gene. V gene TRBV2 combines with J gene TRBJ2-3; TRBD2 agrees at 10 bases. This CDR3 has 15 amino acids. V shed 3 bases, J shed 1 base, and the junction held 1 base outside the gene matches. CDR1 and CDR2 (germline): SNHLY, FYNNEI. The CDR3 reads CASSETSGRTDTQYF. The DNA read from the CDR3 is TGTGCCAGCAGTGAGACTAGCGGGCGCACAGATACG. Complete variable domain (other parts from reference TRBV2 and TRBJ2-3): EPEVTQTPSHQVTQMGQEVILRCVPISNHLYFYWYRQILGQKVEFLVSFYNNEISEKSEIFDDQFSVERPDGSNFTLKIRSTKLEDSAMYFCASSETSGRTDTQYFGPGTRLTVL.